Listed below are T cell receptor beta chains from one sample, sequenced in a study of cytomegalovirus exposure and HLA in healthy donors. Libraries were prepared by immunoSEQ multiplex PCR; TCRdb keeps only in-frame clonotypes and omits some of them. The sample lists some 100,000 clones, approximately 80% occurring once. The sequencing input was PBMCs. The receptors come from a woman aged 18-35 years in good health and CMV-seronegative. The CDR3 runs from the conserved cysteine through the conserved F or W. A D gene is named only where the DNA matches it firmly. Size values are once, few and many counts, or a class for expanded clones, and some rows have none.

J,size,D,V,DNA,CDR3
TRBJ2-3,-,TRBD1,TRBV7-3,TGTGCCAGCAGCCTAGGACAGGGGAGCACAGATACGCAGTATTTT,CASSLGQGSTDTQYF
TRBJ2-7,-,TRBD2,TRBV28,TGTGCCAGCAGTACCAAAGGTGGGGGGAGGGTCTACGAGCAGTACTTC,CASSTKGGGRVYEQYF
TRBJ2-1,-,TRBD2,TRBV5-6,TGTGCCAGCAGCTTCGGACTAGCGGGGGGAGGGGGTGAGCAGTTCTTC,CASSFGLAGGGGEQFF
TRBJ1-4,-,-,TRBV30,TGTGCCTGGAATAAACATCTAACTAATGAAAAACTGTTTTTT,CAWNKHLTNEKLFF
TRBJ1-5,once,-,TRBV6-1,TGTGCCAGCAGTGCCGGGAGGGGGGGACCCTCCACTAGCAATCAGCCCCAGCATTTT,CASSAGRGGPSTSNQPQHF
TRBJ2-3,-,TRBD2,TRBV5-1,TGCGCCAGCAGCTTGAAGGTTAGCGGGGACAACACAGATACGCAGTATTTT,CASSLKVSGDNTDTQYF
TRBJ1-1,-,TRBD1,TRBV10-3,TGTGCCATCGGTGGGACAGGGGGCTCTAACACTGAAGCTTTCTTT,CAIGGTGGSNTEAFF
TRBJ2-1,-,-,TRBV9,TGTGCCAGCAGCGTAGCTACCACCGGTGGTGAGCAGTTCTTC,CASSVATTGGEQFF
TRBJ2-5,-,TRBD2,TRBV30,TGTGCCCACCACCGAAGCGGGGGGGCCGGAGAGACCCAGTACTTC,CAHHRSGGAGETQYF
TRBJ2-5,-,TRBD1,TRBV5-1,TGCGCCAGCAGCCCCAGGGGGCGCCAAGAGACCCAGTACTTC,CASSPRGRQETQYF
TRBJ1-2,once,TRBD1,TRBV6-1,TGTGCTAGCAGTGAGGGGGCCGGGGCGCACTATGGCTACACCTTC,CASSEGAGAHYGYTF
TRBJ2-7,-,-,TRBV4-2,TGTGCCAGCAGCTTTGGCGGGGCTTCCTACGAGCAGTACTTC,CASSFGGASYEQYF
TRBJ2-3,-,TRBD2,TRBV11-2,TGTGCCAGCAGCCCTACTCGCGGGAGGGAAACAGATACGCAGTATTTT,CASSPTRGRETDTQYF
TRBJ2-7,few,TRBD2,TRBV6-1,TGTGCCAGCAGTGGACTAGCGGGGGGAAACTACGAGCAGTACTTC,CASSGLAGGNYEQYF
TRBJ1-1,-,-,TRBV5-6,TGTGCCAGCTCGTTTTTGGGGGGTGGCACTGAAGCTTTCTTT,CASSFLGGGTEAFF
TRBJ2-5,-,-,TRBV29-1,TGCAGCGCAGTTCAAATCCCCCAAGAGACCCAGTACTTC,CSAVQIPQETQYF
TRBJ1-6,-,-,TRBV28,TGTGCCAGCAGTGATGGTGGCAGGATTATTTATAATTCACCCCTCCACTTT,CASSDGGRIIYNSPLHF
TRBJ2-7,-,TRBD1,TRBV18,TGTGCCAGCTCACCTAGACAGGGGACCACTACCTACGAGCAGTACTTC,CASSPRQGTTTYEQYF
TRBJ2-7,-,TRBD2,TRBV4-2,TGTGCCAGCAGCCAAGAAGGGACTAGCAGCTACGAGCAGTACTTC,CASSQEGTSSYEQYF
TRBJ2-5,-,-,TRBV27,TGTGCCAGCAGTCCTCAATGGTGGGCGACCCAGTACTTC,CASSPQWWATQYF